The rows below give T cell receptor beta chains drawn from one sample of a study of identical twins. One entry per CDR3 protein results from TCRdb running MiXCR on the 5' RACE reads. The sample shows 240,000 or so distinct CDR3 sequences, more than 9.5% of them seen only once. Another study also made use of these data, one on yellow fever vaccine responses in identical twins.

Sequenced: memory (CD45RO+) T cells sorted from blood. The receptors here all came from a young woman in good health. Both conserved end residues are part of each CDR3. The D gene is left open where the match is weak. Where a row states a size, it is once, few, many or the class of an expanded clone; other rows omit it.

size: few
D: -
J: TRBJ2-1
V: TRBV20-1
CDR3: CSDGRGGYNEQFF
DNA: TGCAGTGATGGAAGAGGGGGCTACAATGAGCAGTTCTTC

size: few
D: -
J: TRBJ2-2
V: TRBV4-1
CDR3: CASSQERVSNTGELFF
DNA: TGCGCCAGCAGCCAAGAAAGGGTCTCCAATACCGGGGAGCTGTTTTTT

size: few
D: -
J: TRBJ2-3
V: TRBV3-1
CDR3: CASKTPSTDTQYF
DNA: TGTGCCAGCAAGACTCCTAGCACAGATACGCAGTATTTT

size: many
D: -
J: TRBJ2-2
V: TRBV5-6
CDR3: CASSLDGYGELFF
DNA: TGTGCCAGCAGCTTGGACGGATACGGGGAGCTGTTTTTT

size: few
D: TRBD1
J: TRBJ1-1
V: TRBV5-4
CDR3: CASKRQGNTEAFF
DNA: TGTGCCAGCAAGAGACAGGGCAACACTGAAGCTTTCTTT

size: -
D: TRBD2
J: TRBJ2-1
V: TRBV5-1
CDR3: CASSSTSGVYNEQFF
DNA: TGCGCCAGCAGCAGTACTAGCGGGGTGTACAATGAGCAGTTCTTC

size: -
D: TRBD1
J: TRBJ2-7
V: TRBV7-9
CDR3: CASSTTGFDHEQYF
DNA: TGTGCCAGCAGCACGACAGGGTTTGACCACGAGCAGTACTTC

size: few
D: TRBD2
J: TRBJ2-1
V: TRBV7-9
CDR3: CASSDTGLAGFLGQFF
DNA: TGTGCCAGCAGTGATACTGGACTAGCGGGTTTTTTAGGTCAGTTCTTC

size: few
D: TRBD1
J: TRBJ1-5
V: TRBV2
CDR3: CASSEGQGIQPQHF
DNA: TGTGCCAGCAGTGAGGGACAGGGGATTCAGCCCCAGCATTTT

size: -
D: TRBD2
J: TRBJ2-5
V: TRBV3-1
CDR3: CASSQELLAGGPRSQETQYF
DNA: TGTGCCAGCAGCCAAGAGTTGCTAGCGGGGGGACCTAGGAGCCAAGAGACCCAGTACTTC

size: many
D: -
J: TRBJ2-1
V: TRBV28
CDR3: CASSSGSSGAYNEQFF
DNA: TGTGCCAGCAGTTCCGGATCCAGCGGCGCGTACAATGAGCAGTTCTTC

size: -
D: TRBD2
J: TRBJ2-7
V: TRBV6-2/TRBV6-3
CDR3: CASSYPGLAYEQYF
DNA: TGTGCCAGCAGTTACCCTGGACTAGCGTACGAGCAGTACTTC

size: -
D: -
J: TRBJ2-1
V: TRBV7-3
CDR3: CASSSGQLRSDEQFF
DNA: TGTGCCAGCAGCTCCGGACAATTGCGGTCCGATGAGCAGTTCTTC